Below, one T cell receptor beta chain is given with its context. This clonotype is classified as medium-sized (0.01 to 0.1%). Its antigen is not yet known. Nothing much larger sits one base from this clone, and base qualities are not available. TRIzol reagent was used to extract total RNA from the cultured T cells. 5' rapid amplification of cDNA ends (5'RACE) was used to amplify TCRbeta libraries from RNA. Library concentration and integrity were checked with Qubit, an Agilent instrument, and quantitative PCR before sequencing. A commercial service provider sequenced the qualified libraries on Illumina HiSeq or MiSeq. The authors' analysis ran thus. TCR sequences in each sample were identified with MiXCR version 1.8.2. For a clone to be considered qualified, a CDR3 longer than four amino acids, an in-frame nucleotide length, and the absence of a stop codon were required. An effective read was defined as a read containing the complete CDR3 structure. RT-PCR with 24 Vbeta primers, GeneScan spectratyping, and Sanger sequencing were used to validate expanded clones. The raw public data were reprocessed by TCRdb itself: fastp quality trimming at Q25, MiXCR clonotype calling, in-frame beta chains only. Rows merge per CDR3 protein into single entries with the most common DNA and genes. The V and J calls, along with clone size, are taken from TCRdb and not from the paper's own processing. The sample has roughly 13,000 distinct CDR3 sequences on record, 30% to 45% of them singletons. Clones ranked in the top ten supply roughly 8.7% of the sample.

From cysteine to phenylalanine, the CDR3 is 14 amino acids long. CDR3 DNA is the only sequence kept; it has 42 bases, read in frame from the first base. Looking up the germline V gene yields CDR1 MGHDK and CDR2 SYGVNS. V sheds 4 bases and J sheds 1 base, leaving 7 bases between their ends. This entry belongs to a study of T cell repertoires and leukemia-associated antigens (dated by TCRdb to between 2019 and 2020). About the investigation overall: Each sample yielded about 5.1 to 7 million read pairs and about 3.3 to 5.0 million effective reads, 15 million to 20 million effective reads overall. Using in vitro peptide stimulation of healthy T cells, the study set out to figure out what antigen is recognized by a TCR Vbeta21 clone that had previously been found in CML patients.

Overall results and qualifications from the work: The antigen specificity and function of the expanded clones were not directly tested, and further investigation of both was required. Across the four groups, there were no significant differences in the numbers of Vbeta genes (roughly 60), Jbeta genes (about 13), VDJ rearrangements, or unique CDR3s.

CD3+ T cells were initially rested overnight at about 2.5 million cells/mL in RPMI 1640 lacking fetal bovine serum. Following the manufacturer's instructions, MACS immunomagnetic beads were used to pull CD3+ T cells out of the PBMCs. The rearrangement combines TRBV25-1 with TRBJ2-2, with no confident D gene call. The sequenced sample consisted of CD3+ T cells sorted from blood and cultured. The clonotype comes from a female donor in good health. In nucleotides, the sequence is TGTGCCAGCAGTGGCCAGATGAACACCGGGGAGCTGTTTTTT. This gives the protein CASSGQMNTGELFF.